These 10 T cell receptor beta chains came from one sample sequenced in a study of blood T cell repertoires in COVID-19. Method: immunoSEQ multiplex PCR; TCRdb's copy keeps in-frame clones and lacks some. The sample yields 150,000 to 180,000 clones, around 84% seen once. The sample was peripheral blood. All receptors come from a woman aged 45-59 years with acute or convalescent COVID-19.

The V gene is TRBV29-1, the J gene TRBJ1-2, with 9 bases identical to TRBD1. The J segment lost 7 bases and the V segment lost 7 bases, leaving 10 bases of the junction unmatched. The length of the CDR3 is 13 residues. The germline CDR1 and CDR2 sequences are SQVTM and ANQGSEA. The CDR3 coding sequence is TGCAGCGCCCAACAGGGGGCGGCGAGTGGCTACACCTTC. It codes for CSAQQGAASGYTF.

This clone was picked up a small number of times. The chain is built from TRBV7-2 and TRBJ2-7; tentatively, D is TRBD2 (5 bases). V was trimmed by 9 bases and J by 6 bases, leaving 18 bases between them. The CDR3 runs 13 residues. Germline-derived CDR1 and CDR2 are SGHTA and FQGNSA. CDR3 nucleotides: TGTGCCAGTTCAGAGGGTACTGGTCGCGAGCAGTACTTC. Encoded protein: CASSEGTGREQYF. Full variable domain (remainder filled in from reference TRBV7-2 and TRBJ2-7): GAGVSQSPSNKVTEKGKDVELRCDPISGHTALYWYRQSLGQGLEFLIYFQGNSAPDKSGLPSDRFSAERTGGSVSTLTIQRTQQEDSAVYLCASSEGTGREQYFGPGTRLTVT.

The chain joins TRBV5-1 to TRBJ1-3; 9 nucleotides align to TRBD1. J was trimmed by 2 bases and V by 0 bases; bases with no gene match: 0. Per the germline V gene, CDR1 is SGHRS and CDR2 is YFSETQ. This CDR3 is 15 amino acids long. The CDR3 region is CASSLDRGPGNTIYF. Here the CDR3 DNA reads TGCGCCAGCAGCTTGGACAGGGGGCCTGGAAACACCATATATTTT.

The chain uses TRBV14 and TRBJ2-7; TRBD2 matches at 9 bases. Germline-derived CDR1 and CDR2 are SGHDN and FVKESK. The J segment lost 0 bases and the V segment lost 4 bases, leaving 10 bases of the junction unmatched. CDR3 length: 17 residues. CDR3 in DNA: TGTGCCAGCAGCCCCACTAGCGGGCCACTTCTCTCCTACGAGCAGTACTTC. It yields the protein CASSPTSGPLLSYEQYF.

This clone was recorded only once. This chain joins TRBV7-8 and TRBJ2-5; possible D gene TRBD2, 6 bases. The CDR3 extends over 14 amino acids. Trimming shortened V by 5 bases and J by 4 bases, and 14 bases separated the two germline ends. Germline assignment: CDR1 SGHVS and CDR2 FQNEAQ. The CDR3 DNA is TGTGCCAGCAGCAATCTAGCGCCAGGAGAGACCCAGTACTTC. This sequence encodes CASSNLAPGETQYF.

This clone was counted a few times. The rearrangement links TRBV11-2 to TRBJ2-3; D ambiguous. V was clipped by 1 base and J by 2 bases, with 10 bases between them. Germline V gives CDR1 SGHAT, CDR2 FQNNGV. The CDR3 spans 15 residues. The DNA for the CDR3 is TGTGCCAGCAGCTTAGTTAGCACACTCACAGATACGCAGTATTTT. Encoded protein: CASSLVSTLTDTQYF. Variable domain in full (rest from reference TRBV11-2 and TRBJ2-3): EAGVAQSPRYKIIEKRQSVAFWCNPISGHATLYWYQQILGQGPKLLIQFQNNGVVDDSQLPKDRFSAERLKGVDSTLKIQPAKLEDSAVYLCASSLVSTLTDTQYFGPGTRLTVL.

The chain joins TRBV3-1 (or the pseudogene TRBV3-2) to TRBJ2-7, with D perhaps TRBD2 (6 bases). This CDR3 comprises 13 residues. V lost 3 bases, J lost 6 bases, and 12 bases lay in between. Germline V gives CDR1 LGHDT, CDR2 YNNKEL (reference sequence). In DNA, the CDR3 is TGTGCCAGCAGCCAGGCCCAGGGAGGCGAGCAGTACTTC. Protein: CASSQAQGGEQYF.

V usage is TRBV27 and J usage is TRBJ1-6, with D unresolved. CDR3 length: 15 residues. Trimming left V 6 bases short and J 9 bases short, with 18 bases between. Germline V gene data show CDR1 as MNHEY and CDR2 as SMNVEV (reference sequence). The CDR3 loop reads CASSTTQEGISPLHF. Here the CDR3 DNA reads TGTGCCAGCAGCACGACGCAGGAGGGAATTTCACCCCTCCACTTT.

The chain joins TRBV20-1 to TRBJ2-7; D is uncertain. This CDR3 is built from 11 residues. CDR1 and CDR2 from the germline V gene are DFQATT and SNEGSKA (reference sequence). Deletions cut 7 bases from V and 5 bases from J, with 12 bases between. CDR3 protein: CSVSPRDEQYF. For the CDR3, the DNA is TGCAGTGTCTCCCCACGGGACGAGCAGTACTTC.

The chain couples TRBV5-4 to TRBJ1-2; D may be TRBD1 (5 bases). The CDR3 totals 16 residues. The V and J ends lost 3 bases and 0 bases respectively, with 15 bases between them. CDR1 is SGHNT and CDR2 is YYREEE in the germline V gene (reference sequence). CDR3 sequence (DNA): TGTGCCAGCAGCTCCCCGACAGCACATACTAACTATGGCTACACCTTC. Amino acid sequence: CASSSPTAHTNYGYTF.